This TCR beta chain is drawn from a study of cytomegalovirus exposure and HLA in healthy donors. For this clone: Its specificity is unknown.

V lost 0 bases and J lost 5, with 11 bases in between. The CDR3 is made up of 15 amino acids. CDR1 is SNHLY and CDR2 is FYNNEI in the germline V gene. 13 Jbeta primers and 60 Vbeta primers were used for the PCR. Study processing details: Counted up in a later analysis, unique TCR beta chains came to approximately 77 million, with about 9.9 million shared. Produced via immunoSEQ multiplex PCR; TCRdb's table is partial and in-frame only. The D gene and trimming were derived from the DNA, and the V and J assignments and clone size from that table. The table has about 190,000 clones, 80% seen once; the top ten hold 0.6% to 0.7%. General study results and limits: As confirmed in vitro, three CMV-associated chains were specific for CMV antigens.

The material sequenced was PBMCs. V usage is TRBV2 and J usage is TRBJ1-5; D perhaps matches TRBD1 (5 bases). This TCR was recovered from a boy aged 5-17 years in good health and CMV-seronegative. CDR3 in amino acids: CASSEARGIHQPQHF. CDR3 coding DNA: TGTGCCAGCAGTGAAGCGCGGGGGATTCATCAGCCCCAGCATTTT.